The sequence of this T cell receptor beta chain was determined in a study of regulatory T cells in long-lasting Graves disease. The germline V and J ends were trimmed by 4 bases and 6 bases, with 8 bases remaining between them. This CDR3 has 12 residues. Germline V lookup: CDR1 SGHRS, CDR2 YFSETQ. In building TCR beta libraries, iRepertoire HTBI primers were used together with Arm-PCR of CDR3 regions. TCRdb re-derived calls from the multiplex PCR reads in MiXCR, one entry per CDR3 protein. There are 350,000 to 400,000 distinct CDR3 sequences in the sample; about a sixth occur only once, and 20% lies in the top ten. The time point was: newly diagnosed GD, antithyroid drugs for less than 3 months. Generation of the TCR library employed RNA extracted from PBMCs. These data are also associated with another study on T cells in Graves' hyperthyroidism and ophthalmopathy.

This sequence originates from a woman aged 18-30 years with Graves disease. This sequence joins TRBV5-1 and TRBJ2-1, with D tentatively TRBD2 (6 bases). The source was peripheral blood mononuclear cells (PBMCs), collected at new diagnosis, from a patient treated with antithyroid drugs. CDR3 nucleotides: TGCGCCAGCAGCGGGACTTCCAATGAGCAGTTCTTC. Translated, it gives CASSGTSNEQFF.